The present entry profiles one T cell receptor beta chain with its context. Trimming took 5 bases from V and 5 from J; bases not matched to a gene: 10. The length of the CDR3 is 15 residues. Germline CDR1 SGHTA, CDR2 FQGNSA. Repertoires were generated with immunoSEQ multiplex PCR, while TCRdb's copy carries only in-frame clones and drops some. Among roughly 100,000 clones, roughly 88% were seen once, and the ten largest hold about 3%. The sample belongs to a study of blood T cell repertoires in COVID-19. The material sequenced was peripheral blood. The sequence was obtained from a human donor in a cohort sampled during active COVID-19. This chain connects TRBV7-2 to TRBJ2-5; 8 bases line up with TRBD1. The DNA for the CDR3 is TGTGCCAGCAGCCAAGACAGGGGTGATAGCGAGACCCAGTACTTC. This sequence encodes CASSQDRGDSETQYF.